Reported below is one TCR beta chain. The data originate from a study of shared clonotypes between healthy human individuals. The assay was immunoSEQ multiplex PCR, and TCRdb's table has in-frame clones only and misses some. The repertoire holds some 1,400,000 clones, with more than 95% as singletons. In germline, CDR1 is LNHDA, CDR2 SQIVND (reference sequence). This CDR3 is 14 amino acids long. The V and J ends lost 4 bases and 1 base respectively, with 9 bases between them. This chain joins TRBV19 and TRBJ2-3; D is possibly TRBD1 (5 bases). The sample consisted of naive CD4+ T cells sorted from blood. This sample's subset: CD45RA+ positively selected. The receptor was isolated from a man younger than 45 in good health. The CDR3 loop is CASSKGRGTDTQYF. The DNA for the CDR3 is TGTGCCAGTAGTAAGGGCAGGGGCACAGATACGCAGTATTTT. The whole variable domain, remainder taken from reference TRBV19 and TRBJ2-3, is DGGITQSPKYLFRKEGQNVTLSCEQNLNHDAMYWYRQDPGQGLRLIYYSQIVNDFQKGDIAEGYSVSREKKESFPLTVTSAQKNPTAFYLCASSKGRGTDTQYFGPGTRLTVL.